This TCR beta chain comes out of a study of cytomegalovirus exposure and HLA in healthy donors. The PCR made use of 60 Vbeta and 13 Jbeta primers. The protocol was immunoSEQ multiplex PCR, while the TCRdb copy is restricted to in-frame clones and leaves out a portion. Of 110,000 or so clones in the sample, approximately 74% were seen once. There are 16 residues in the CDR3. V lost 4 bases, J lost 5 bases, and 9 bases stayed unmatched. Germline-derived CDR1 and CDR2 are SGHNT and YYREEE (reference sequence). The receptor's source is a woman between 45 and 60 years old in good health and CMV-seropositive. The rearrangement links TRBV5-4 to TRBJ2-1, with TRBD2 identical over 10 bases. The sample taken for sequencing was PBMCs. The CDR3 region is CASSRKTSGADNEQFF. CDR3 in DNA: TGTGCCAGCAGCCGTAAAACTAGCGGGGCGGACAATGAGCAGTTCTTC. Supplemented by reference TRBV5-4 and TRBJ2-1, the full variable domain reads ETGVTQSPTHLIKTRGQQVTLRCSSQSGHNTVSWYQQALGQGPQFIFQYYREEENGRGNFPPRFSGLQFPNYSSELNVNALELDDSALYLCASSRKTSGADNEQFFGPGTRLTVL.